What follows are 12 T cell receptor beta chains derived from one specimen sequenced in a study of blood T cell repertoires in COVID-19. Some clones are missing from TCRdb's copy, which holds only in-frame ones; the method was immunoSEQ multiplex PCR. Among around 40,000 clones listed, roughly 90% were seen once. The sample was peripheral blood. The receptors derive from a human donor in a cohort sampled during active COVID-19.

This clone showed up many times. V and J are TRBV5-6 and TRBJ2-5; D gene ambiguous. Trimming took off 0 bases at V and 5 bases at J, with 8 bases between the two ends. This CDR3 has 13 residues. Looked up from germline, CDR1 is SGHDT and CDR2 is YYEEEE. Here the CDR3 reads CASSLVQLETQYF. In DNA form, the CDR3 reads TGTGCCAGCAGCTTGGTTCAGTTGGAGACCCAGTACTTC.

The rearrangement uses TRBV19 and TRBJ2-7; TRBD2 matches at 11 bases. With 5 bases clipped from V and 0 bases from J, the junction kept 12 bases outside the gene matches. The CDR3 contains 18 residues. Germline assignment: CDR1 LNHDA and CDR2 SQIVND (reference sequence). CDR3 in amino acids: CASSRASGGSSSSYEQYF. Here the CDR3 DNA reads TGTGCCAGTAGTCGGGCTAGCGGGGGGAGTAGTAGCTCCTACGAGCAGTACTTC.

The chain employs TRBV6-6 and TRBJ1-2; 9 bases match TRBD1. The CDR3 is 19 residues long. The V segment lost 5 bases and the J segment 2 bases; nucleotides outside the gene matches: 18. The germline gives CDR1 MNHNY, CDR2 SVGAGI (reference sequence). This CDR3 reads CASSHPPRSGTGINYGYTF. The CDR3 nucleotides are TGTGCCAGCAGTCACCCTCCCCGCTCCGGGACAGGGATAAACTATGGCTACACCTTC.

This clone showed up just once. CDR3 sequence: CATSDPGTTTGAFF. The DNA for the CDR3 is TGTGCCACCAGTGATCCCGGGACAACCACGGGAGCTTTCTTT. The chain links TRBV24-1 to TRBJ1-1, with D perhaps TRBD1 (6 bases). The V end was cut by 3 bases, the J end by 10 bases, with 17 bases between. There are 14 residues in the CDR3. Germline V lookup: CDR1 KGHDR, CDR2 SFDVKD.

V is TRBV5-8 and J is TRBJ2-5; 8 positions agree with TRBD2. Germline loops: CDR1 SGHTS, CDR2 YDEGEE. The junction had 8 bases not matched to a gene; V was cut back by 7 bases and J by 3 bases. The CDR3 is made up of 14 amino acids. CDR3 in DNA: TGTGCCAGCGGCCGGGGGGGCTTTAAAGAGACCCAGTACTTC. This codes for CASGRGGFKETQYF.

Here the CDR3 reads CATNPRHTPLQNEQFF. In nucleotides, the CDR3 is TGTGCCACCAACCCACGCCACACCCCGCTACAGAATGAGCAGTTCTTC. V and J are TRBV7-9 and TRBJ2-1; no definite D call. Trimming took 10 bases from V and 7 from J, leaving 26 bases between them. Germline lookup yields CDR1 SEHNR and CDR2 FQNEAQ (reference sequence). The CDR3 runs to 16 residues.

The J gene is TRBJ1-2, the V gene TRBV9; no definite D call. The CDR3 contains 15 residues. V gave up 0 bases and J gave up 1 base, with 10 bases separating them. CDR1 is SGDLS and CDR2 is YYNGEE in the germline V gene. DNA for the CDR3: TGTGCCAGCAGCGTAGATGGGCAGCTTAACTATGGCTACACCTTC. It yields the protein CASSVDGQLNYGYTF.

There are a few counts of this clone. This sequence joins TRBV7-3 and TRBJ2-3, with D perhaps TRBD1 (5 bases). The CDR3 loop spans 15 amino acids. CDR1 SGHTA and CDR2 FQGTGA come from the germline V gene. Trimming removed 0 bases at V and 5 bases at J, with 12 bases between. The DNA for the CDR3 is TGTGCCAGCAGCTTAACGGGGCAGGGCGGAGATACGCAGTATTTT. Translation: CASSLTGQGGDTQYF.

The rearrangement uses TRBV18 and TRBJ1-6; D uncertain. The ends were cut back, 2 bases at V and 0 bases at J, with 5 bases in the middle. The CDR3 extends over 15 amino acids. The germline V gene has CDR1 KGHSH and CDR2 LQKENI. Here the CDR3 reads CASSPTSSYNSPLHF. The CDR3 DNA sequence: TGTGCCAGCTCACCAACGAGCTCCTATAATTCACCCCTCCACTTT.

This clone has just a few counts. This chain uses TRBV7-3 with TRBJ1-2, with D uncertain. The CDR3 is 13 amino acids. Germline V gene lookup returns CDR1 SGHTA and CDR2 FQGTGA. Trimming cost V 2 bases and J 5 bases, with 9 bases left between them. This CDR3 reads CASSLDGLYGYTF. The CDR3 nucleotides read TGTGCCAGCAGCTTAGATGGACTTTATGGCTACACCTTC. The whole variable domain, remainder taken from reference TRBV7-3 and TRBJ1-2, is GAGVSQTPSNKVTEKGKYVELRCDPISGHTALYWYRQSLGQGPEFLIYFQGTGAADDSGLPNDRFFAVRPEGSVSTLKIQRTERGDSAVYLCASSLDGLYGYTFGSGTRLTVV.

In DNA form, the CDR3 reads TGTGCCAGCAGTTCTACAGGGGTCATGAACACTGAAGCTTTCTTT. It encodes CASSSTGVMNTEAFF. The V call is TRBV7-9, the J call TRBJ1-1; TRBD1 matches 7 bases. Trimming cost V 6 bases and J 0 bases; bases outside gene matches: 7. The CDR3 is made up of 15 amino acids. CDR1 is SEHNR, CDR2 FQNEAQ, per germline (reference sequence). The variable domain in full, completed from reference TRBV7-9 and TRBJ1-1, reads DTGVSQNPRHKITKRGQNVTFRCDPISEHNRLYWYRQTLGQGPEFLTYFQNEAQLEKSRLLSDRFSAERPKGSFSTLEIQRTEQGDSAMYLCASSSTGVMNTEAFFGQGTRLTVV.

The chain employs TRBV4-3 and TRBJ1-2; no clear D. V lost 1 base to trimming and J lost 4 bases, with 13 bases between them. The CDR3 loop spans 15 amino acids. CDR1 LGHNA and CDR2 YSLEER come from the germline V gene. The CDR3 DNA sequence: TGCGCCAGCAGCCAAGGGTTCGGGGTTAGCTATGGCTACACCTTC. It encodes CASSQGFGVSYGYTF.